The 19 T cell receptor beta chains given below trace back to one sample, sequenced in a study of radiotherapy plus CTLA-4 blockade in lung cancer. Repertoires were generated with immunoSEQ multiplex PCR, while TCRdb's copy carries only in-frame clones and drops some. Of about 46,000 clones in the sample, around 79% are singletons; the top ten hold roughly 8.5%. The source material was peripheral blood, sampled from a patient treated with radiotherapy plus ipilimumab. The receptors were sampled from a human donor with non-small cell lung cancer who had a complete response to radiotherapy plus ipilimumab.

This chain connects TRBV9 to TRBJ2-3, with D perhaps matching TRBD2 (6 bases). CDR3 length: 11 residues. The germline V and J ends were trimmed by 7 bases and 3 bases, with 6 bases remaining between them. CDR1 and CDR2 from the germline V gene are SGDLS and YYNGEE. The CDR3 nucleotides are TGTGCCAGCGGGGGGACAGATACGCAGTATTTT. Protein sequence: CASGGTDTQYF.

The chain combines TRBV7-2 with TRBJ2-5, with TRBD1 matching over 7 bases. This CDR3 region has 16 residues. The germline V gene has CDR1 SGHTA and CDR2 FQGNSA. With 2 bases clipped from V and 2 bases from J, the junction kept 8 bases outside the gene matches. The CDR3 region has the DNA TGTGCCAGCAGCTTAACCCCAAGACAGGGACAAGAGACCCAGTACTTC. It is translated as CASSLTPRQGQETQYF.

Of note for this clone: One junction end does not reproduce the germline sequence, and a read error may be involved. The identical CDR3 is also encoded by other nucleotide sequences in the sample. The CDR3 here is CAWSRGPSGVLSYNSPLHF. In nucleotides, the CDR3 is TGTGCCTGGAGTCGGGGCCCATCAGGGGTTCTGTCCTATAATTCGCCCCTCCACTTT. The genes are TRBV30 and TRBJ1-6; maybe TRBD1 (6 bases). Germline V CDR1 and CDR2: GTSNPN, SVGIG (reference sequence). The CDR3 runs 19 residues.

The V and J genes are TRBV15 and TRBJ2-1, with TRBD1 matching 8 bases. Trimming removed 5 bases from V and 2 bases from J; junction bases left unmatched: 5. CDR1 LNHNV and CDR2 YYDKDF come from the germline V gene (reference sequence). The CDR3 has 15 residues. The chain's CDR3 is CATSLRQGPYNEQFF. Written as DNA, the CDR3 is TGTGCCACCAGCCTAAGACAGGGGCCCTACAATGAGCAGTTCTTC.

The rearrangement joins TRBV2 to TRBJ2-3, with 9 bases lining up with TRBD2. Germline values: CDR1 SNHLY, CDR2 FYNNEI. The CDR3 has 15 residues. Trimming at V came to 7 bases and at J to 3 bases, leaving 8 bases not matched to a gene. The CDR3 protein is CASTPLAGWTDTQYF. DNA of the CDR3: TGTGCCAGCACCCCTCTAGCGGGGTGGACAGATACGCAGTATTTT. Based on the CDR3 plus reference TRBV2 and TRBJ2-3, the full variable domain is EPEVTQTPSHQVTQMGQEVILRCVPISNHLYFYWYRQILGQKVEFLVSFYNNEISEKSEIFDDQFSVERPDGSNFTLKIRSTKLEDSAMYFCASTPLAGWTDTQYFGPGTRLTVL.

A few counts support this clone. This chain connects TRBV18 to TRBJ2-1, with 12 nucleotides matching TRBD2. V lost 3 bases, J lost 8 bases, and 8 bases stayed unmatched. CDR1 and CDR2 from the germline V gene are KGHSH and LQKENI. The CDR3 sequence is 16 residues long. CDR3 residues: CASSPASGRAWDEQFF. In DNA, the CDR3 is TGTGCCAGCTCACCGGCTAGCGGGAGGGCTTGGGATGAGCAGTTCTTC. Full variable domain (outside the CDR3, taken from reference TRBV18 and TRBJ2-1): NAGVMQNPRHLVRRRGQEARLRCSPMKGHSHVYWYRQLPEEGLKFMVYLQKENIIDESGMPKERFSAEFPKEGPSILRIQQVVRGDSAAYFCASSPASGRAWDEQFFGPGTRLTVL.

In nucleotides, the CDR3 is TGCGCCAGCAGCTTGGGAAGGGGCGTAGGGGATTCACCCCTCCACTTT. Encoded protein: CASSLGRGVGDSPLHF. The chain recombines TRBV5-1 with TRBJ1-6; the D gene is possibly TRBD1 (5 bases). There are 16 residues in the CDR3. With 0 bases removed from V and 8 bases from J, the gap between germline ends came to 15 bases. CDR1 and CDR2 (germline): SGHRS, YFSETQ.

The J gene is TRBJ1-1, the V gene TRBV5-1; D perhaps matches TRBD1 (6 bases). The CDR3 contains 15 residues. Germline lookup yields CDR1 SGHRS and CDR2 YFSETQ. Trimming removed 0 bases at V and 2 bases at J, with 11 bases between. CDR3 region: CASSLGGGGNTEAFF. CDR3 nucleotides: TGCGCCAGCAGCTTGGGGGGAGGGGGAAACACTGAAGCTTTCTTT.

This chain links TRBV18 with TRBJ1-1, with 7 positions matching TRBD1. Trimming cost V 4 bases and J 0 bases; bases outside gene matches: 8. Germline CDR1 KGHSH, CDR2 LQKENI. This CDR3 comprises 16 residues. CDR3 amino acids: CASSQKWDRLNTEAFF. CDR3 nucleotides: TGTGCCAGCTCACAAAAATGGGACAGACTGAACACTGAAGCTTTCTTT.

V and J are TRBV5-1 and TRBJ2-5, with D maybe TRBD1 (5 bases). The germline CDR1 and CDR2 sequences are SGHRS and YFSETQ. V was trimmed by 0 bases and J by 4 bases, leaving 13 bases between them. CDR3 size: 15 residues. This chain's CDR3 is CASSLGSIRAETQYF. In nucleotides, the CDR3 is TGCGCCAGCAGCTTGGGCAGTATCAGGGCAGAGACCCAGTACTTC.

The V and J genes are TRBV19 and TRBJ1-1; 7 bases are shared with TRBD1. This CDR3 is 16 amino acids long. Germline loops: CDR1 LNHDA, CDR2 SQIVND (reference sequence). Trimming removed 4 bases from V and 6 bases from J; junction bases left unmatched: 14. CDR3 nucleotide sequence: TGTGCCAGTAGTACCCCTGACAGGGACCCGAGGGCTGAAGCTTTCTTT. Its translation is CASSTPDRDPRAEAFF.

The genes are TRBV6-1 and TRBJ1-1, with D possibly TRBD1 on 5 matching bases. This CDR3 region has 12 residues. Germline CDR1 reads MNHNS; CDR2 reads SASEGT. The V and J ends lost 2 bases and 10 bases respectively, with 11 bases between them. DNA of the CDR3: TGTGCCAGCAGTGAAAACAGGTTGGGAGCTTTCTTT. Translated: CASSENRLGAFF.

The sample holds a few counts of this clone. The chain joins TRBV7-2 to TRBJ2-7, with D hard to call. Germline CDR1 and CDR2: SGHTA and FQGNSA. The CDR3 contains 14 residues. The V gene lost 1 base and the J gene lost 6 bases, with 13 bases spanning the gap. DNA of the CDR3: TGTGCCAGCAGCTTAGGAGGAAATGCCGGCGAGCAGTACGTC. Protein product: CASSLGGNAGEQYV.

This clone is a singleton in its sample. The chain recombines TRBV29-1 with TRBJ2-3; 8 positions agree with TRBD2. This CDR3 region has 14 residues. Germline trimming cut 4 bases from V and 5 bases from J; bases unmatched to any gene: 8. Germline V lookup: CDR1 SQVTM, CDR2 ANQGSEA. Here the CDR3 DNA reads TGCAGCGTTGTTCCAGCGGGAGAGATAGATACGCAGTATTTT. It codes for CSVVPAGEIDTQYF.

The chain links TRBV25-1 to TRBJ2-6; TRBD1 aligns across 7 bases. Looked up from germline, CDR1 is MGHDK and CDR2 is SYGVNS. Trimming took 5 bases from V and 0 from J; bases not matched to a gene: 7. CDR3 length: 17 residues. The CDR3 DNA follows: TGTGCCAGCAGTTCAAGACAGGGTAGCTCTGGGGCCAACGTCCTGACTTTC. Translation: CASSSRQGSSGANVLTF.

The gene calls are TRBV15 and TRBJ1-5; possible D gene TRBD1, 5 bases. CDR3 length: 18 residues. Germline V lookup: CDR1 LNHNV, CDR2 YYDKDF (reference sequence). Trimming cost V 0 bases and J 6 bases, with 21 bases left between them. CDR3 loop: CATSREAGRLGYGQPQHF. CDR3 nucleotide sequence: TGTGCCACCAGCAGAGAAGCGGGACGCCTTGGTTATGGTCAGCCCCAGCATTTT.

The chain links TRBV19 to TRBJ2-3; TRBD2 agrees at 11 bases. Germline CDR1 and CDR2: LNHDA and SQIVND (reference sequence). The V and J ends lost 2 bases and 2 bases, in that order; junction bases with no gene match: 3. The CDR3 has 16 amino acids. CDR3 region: CASSILAGGNTDTQYF. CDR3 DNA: TGTGCCAGTAGTATACTAGCGGGGGGAAACACAGATACGCAGTATTTT.

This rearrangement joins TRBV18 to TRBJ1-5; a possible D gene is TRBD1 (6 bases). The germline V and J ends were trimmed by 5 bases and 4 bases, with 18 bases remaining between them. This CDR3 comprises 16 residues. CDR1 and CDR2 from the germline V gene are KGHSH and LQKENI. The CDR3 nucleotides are TGTGCCAGCTCAGCGTCCGGGACACAGGCAAATCAGCCCCAGCATTTT. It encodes CASSASGTQANQPQHF.

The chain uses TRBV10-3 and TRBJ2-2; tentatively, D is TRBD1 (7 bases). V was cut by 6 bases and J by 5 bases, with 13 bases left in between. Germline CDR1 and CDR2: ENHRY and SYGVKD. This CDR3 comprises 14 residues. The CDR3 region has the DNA TGTGCCATCAGAGCAGGGGGGCAGACCGGGGAGCTGTTTTTT. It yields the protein CAIRAGGQTGELFF.